This TCR beta chain was recovered during a study of CD8+ T cells in alopecia areata. In the study overall: The study gave tofacitinib for 6 to 18 months, then 6 months off drug.

Treatment here: oral pan-JAK inhibitor, 5-10 mg twice daily. Per the germline V gene, CDR1 is SQVTM and CDR2 is ANQGSEA. V lost 7 bases and J lost 3, with 12 bases in between. This CDR3 comprises 12 residues. Extraction of RNA preceded its reverse transcription into cDNA, which served as the sequencing template. This table comes from immunoSEQ multiplex PCR, and its TCRdb copy is limited to in-frame clones, with some not included. The table lists 90,000 to 150,000 clones, around 56% of them singletons. The material was CD4+ T cells sorted from blood, obtained at week 4, from a patient treated with tofacitinib. The receptor was derived from a human donor with alopecia areata. The V call is TRBV29-1, the J call TRBJ1-1; D might be TRBD1 (6 bases). CDR3 in amino acids: CSARDTDTEAFF. CDR3 sequence (DNA): TGCAGCGCCCGGGACACAGACACTGAAGCTTTCTTT.